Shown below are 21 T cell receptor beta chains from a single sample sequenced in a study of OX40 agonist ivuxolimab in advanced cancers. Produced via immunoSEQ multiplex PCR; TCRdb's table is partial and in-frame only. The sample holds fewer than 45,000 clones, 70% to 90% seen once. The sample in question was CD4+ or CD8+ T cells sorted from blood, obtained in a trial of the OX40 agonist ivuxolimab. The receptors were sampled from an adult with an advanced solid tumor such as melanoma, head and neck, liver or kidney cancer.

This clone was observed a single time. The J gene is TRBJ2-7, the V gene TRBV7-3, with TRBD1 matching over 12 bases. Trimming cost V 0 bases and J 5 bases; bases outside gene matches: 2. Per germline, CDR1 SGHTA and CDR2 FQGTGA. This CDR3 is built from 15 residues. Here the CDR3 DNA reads TGTGCCAGCAGCTTAACGGGACAGGGGGCCGACGAGCAGTACTTC. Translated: CASSLTGQGADEQYF. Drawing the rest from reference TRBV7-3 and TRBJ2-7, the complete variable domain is GAGVSQTPSNKVTEKGKYVELRCDPISGHTALYWYRQSLGQGPEFLIYFQGTGAADDSGLPNDRFFAVRPEGSVSTLKIQRTERGDSAVYLCASSLTGQGADEQYFGPGTRLTVT.

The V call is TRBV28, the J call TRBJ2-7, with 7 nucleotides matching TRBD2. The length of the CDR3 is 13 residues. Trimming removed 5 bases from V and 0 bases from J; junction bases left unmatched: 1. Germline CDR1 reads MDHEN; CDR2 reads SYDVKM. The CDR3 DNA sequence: TGTGCCAGCAGTGGGAGGGGCTCCTACGAGCAGTACTTC. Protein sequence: CASSGRGSYEQYF. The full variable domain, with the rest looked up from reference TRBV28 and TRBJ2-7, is DVKVTQSSRYLVKRTGEKVFLECVQDMDHENMFWYRQDPGLGLRLIYFSYDVKMKEKGDIPEGYSVSREKKERFSLILESASTNQTSMYLCASSGRGSYEQYFGPGTRLTVT.

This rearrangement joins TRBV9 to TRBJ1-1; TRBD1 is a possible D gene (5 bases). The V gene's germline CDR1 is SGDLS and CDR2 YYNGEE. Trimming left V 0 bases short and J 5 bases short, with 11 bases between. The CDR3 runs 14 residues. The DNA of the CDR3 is TGTGCCAGCAGCGTAGGGGGGTCGGGGACTGAAGCTTTCTTT. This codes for CASSVGGSGTEAFF.

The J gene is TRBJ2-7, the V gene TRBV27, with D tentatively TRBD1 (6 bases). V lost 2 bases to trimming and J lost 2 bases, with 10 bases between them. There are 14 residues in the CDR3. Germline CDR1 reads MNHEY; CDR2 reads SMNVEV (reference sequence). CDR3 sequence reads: CASSLTDRTYEQYF. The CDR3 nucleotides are TGTGCCAGCAGTTTAACGGACAGAACCTACGAGCAGTACTTC.

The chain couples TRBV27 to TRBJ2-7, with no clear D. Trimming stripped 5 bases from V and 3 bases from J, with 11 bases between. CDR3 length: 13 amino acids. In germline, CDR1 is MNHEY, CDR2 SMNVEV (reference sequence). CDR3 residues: CASSTTVVYEQYF. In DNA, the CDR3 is TGTGCCAGCAGTACCACGGTGGTCTACGAGCAGTACTTC.

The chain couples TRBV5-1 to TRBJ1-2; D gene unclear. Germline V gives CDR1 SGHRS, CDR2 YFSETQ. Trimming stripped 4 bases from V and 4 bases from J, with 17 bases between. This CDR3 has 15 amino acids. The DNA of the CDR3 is TGCGCCAGCAGCCCGGGAGGCGTTAATCTCTATGGCTACACCTTC. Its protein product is CASSPGGVNLYGYTF.

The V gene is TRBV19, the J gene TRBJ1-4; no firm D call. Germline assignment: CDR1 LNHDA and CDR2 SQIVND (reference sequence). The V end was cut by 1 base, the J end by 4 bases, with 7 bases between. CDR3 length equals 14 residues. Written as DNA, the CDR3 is TGTGCCAGTAGTATAGGAGGGTTTAATGAAAAACTGTTTTTT. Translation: CASSIGGFNEKLFF.

The chain's CDR3 is CASSPGQGKVYEQYF. For the CDR3, the DNA is TGTGCCAGTAGTCCGGGACAGGGGAAAGTCTACGAGCAGTACTTC. This chain joins TRBV19 and TRBJ2-7; 10 bases align to TRBD1. The CDR3 runs to 15 residues. Germline V CDR1 and CDR2: LNHDA, SQIVND (reference sequence). J gave up 3 bases and V 5 bases, and 7 bases lay outside the gene matches. The variable domain in full, with the rest retrieved from reference TRBV19 and TRBJ2-7, is DGGITQSPKYLFRKEGQNVTLSCEQNLNHDAMYWYRQDPGQGLRLIYYSQIVNDFQKGDIAEGYSVSREKKESFPLTVTSAQKNPTAFYLCASSPGQGKVYEQYFGPGTRLTVT.

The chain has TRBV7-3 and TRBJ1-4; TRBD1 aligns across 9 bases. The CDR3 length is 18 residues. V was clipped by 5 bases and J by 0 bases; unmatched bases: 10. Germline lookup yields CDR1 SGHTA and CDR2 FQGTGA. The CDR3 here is CASSMGQGPGATNEKLFF. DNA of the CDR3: TGTGCCAGCAGCATGGGACAGGGCCCCGGTGCAACTAATGAAAAACTGTTTTTT.

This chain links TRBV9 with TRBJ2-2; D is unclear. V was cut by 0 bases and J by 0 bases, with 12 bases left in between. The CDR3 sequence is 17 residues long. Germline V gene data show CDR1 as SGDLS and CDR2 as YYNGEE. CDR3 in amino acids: CASSVATLVANTGELFF. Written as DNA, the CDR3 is TGTGCCAGCAGCGTAGCGACCCTTGTCGCGAACACCGGGGAGCTGTTTTTT.

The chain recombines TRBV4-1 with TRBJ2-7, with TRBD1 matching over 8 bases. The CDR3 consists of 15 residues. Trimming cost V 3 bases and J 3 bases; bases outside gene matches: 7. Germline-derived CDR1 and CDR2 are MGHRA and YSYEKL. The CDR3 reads CASSHLDRGDYEQYF. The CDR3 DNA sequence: TGCGCCAGCAGCCACCTTGACAGGGGAGACTACGAGCAGTACTTC.

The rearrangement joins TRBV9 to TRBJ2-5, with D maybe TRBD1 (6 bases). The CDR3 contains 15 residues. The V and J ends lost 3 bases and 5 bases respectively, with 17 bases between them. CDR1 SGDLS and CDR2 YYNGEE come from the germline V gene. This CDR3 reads CASSAGPNRVETQYF. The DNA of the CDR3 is TGTGCCAGCAGCGCCGGGCCAAACAGGGTGGAGACCCAGTACTTC.

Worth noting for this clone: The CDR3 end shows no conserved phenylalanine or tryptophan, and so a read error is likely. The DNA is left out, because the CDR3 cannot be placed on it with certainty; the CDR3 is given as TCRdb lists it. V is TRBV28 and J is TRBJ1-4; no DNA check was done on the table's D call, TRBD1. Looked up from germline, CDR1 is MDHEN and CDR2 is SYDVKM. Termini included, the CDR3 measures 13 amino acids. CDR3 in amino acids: CASSWGTGALLSL.

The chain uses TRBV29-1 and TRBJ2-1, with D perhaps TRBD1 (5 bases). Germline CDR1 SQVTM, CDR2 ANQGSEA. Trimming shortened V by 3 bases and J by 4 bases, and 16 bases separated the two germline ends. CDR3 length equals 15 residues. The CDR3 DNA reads TGCAGCGTTGATCTACCCGACAGCAAATACAATGAGCAGTTCTTC. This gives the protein CSVDLPDSKYNEQFF.

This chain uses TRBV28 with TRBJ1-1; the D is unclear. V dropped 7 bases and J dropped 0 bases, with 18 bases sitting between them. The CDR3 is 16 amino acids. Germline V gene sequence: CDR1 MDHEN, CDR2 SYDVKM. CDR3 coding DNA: TGTGCCAGCAACCCAAATCTCCCAGCTATGAACACTGAAGCTTTCTTT. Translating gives CASNPNLPAMNTEAFF.

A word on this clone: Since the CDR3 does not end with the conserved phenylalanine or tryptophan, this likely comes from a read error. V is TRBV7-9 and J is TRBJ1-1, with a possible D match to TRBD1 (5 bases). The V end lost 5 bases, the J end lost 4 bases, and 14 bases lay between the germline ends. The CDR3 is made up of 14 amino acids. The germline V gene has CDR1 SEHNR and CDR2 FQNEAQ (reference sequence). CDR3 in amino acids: CASSPPQGSTEAFL. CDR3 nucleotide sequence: TGTGCCAGCAGCCCCCCCCAGGGCAGCACTGAAGCTTTCCTT.

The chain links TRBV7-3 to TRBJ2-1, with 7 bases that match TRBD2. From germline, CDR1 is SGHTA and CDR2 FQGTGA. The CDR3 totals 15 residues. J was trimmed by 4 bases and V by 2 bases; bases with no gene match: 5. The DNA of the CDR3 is TGTGCCAGCAGCTTAGCGGGAGCCGGTTACAATGAGCAGTTCTTC. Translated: CASSLAGAGYNEQFF.

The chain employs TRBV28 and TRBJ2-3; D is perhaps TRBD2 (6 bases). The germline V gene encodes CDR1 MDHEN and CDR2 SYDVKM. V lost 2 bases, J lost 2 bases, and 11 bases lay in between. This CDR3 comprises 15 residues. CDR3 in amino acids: CASSLRDSYTDTQYF. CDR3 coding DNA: TGTGCCAGCAGTTTACGGGACTCTTACACAGATACGCAGTATTTT.

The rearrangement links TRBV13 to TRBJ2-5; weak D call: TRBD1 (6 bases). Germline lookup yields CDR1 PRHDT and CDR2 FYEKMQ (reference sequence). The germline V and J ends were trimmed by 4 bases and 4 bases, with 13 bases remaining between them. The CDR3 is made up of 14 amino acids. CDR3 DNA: TGTGCCAGCAGCTCCCAAGACAGGTTAGAGACCCAGTACTTC. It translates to CASSSQDRLETQYF.

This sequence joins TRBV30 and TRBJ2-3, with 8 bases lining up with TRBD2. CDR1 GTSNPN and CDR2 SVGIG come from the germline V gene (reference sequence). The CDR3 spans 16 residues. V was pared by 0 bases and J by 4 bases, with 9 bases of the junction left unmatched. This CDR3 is CAWSVLAGGPADTQYF. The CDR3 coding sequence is TGTGCCTGGAGTGTACTGGCGGGAGGCCCCGCAGATACGCAGTATTTT.

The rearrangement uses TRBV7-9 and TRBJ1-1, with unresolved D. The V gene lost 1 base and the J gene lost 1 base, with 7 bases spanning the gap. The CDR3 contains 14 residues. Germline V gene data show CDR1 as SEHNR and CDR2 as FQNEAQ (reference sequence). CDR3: CASSLVQSNTEAFF. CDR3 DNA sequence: TGTGCCAGCAGCTTAGTACAGTCGAACACTGAAGCTTTCTTT.